This T cell receptor beta chain is drawn from a study of T cells in localized non-small cell lung cancer. On this clone itself: Its antigen is unknown.

Trimming at V came to 2 bases and at J to 5 bases, leaving 6 bases not matched to a gene. The CDR3 has 15 residues. Germline V CDR1 and CDR2: SGHVS, FQNEAQ. Findings of the study overall: As only one tumor region underwent sequencing, heterogeneity remains possible. Adjacent lung exhibited a median of 57 among the 100 most abundant tumor clones.

Method: immunoSEQ multiplex PCR; TCRdb's copy keeps in-frame clones and lacks some. The sample includes about 23,000 clones, approximately 91% of them seen just once. This sample comprised peripheral blood, obtained before any cancer treatment. The receptor's source is a male donor at least 60 years old with stage I lung adenocarcinoma. This chain links TRBV7-8 with TRBJ2-5, with TRBD1 matching over 9 bases. CDR3 region: CASSLPYRGQETQYF. In DNA form, the CDR3 reads TGTGCCAGCAGCTTACCGTACAGGGGGCAGGAGACCCAGTACTTC. The complete variable domain, with remaining parts taken from reference TRBV7-8 and TRBJ2-5, reads GAGVSQSPRYKVAKRGQDVALRCDPISGHVSLFWYQQALGQGPEFLTYFQNEAQLDKSGLPSDRFFAERPEGSVSTLKIQRTQQEDSAVYLCASSLPYRGQETQYFGPGTRLLVL.